A single T cell receptor (beta chain) is shown here with its context. Trimming removed 3 bases from V and 4 bases from J; junction bases left unmatched: 3. The CDR3 has 16 residues. Germline CDR1 and CDR2: SGHDN and FVKESK. According to the study, genomic DNA was the template for TCR beta VDJ and CDR3 profiling. Each CDR3 protein gets one entry after TCRdb re-called the reads with MiXCR. The table has approximately 170,000 distinct CDR3 sequences, approximately 51% seen once. This sample is part of a study of CD8+CD57+ T cells in acquired aplastic anemia. Study summary: Sorted CD4+ and CD8+ cells gave a mean 3.2 ug DNA, range about 0.19 to 27.4 ug.

Only patients with CD8+CD57+ cell expansion on flow cytometry were chosen for sequencing. Sequencing was performed on sorted CD4+, CD8+, or CD8+CD57+ T cells (not recorded which) from PBMCs. This TCR was sampled from a human donor with aplastic anemia. V and J are TRBV14 and TRBJ2-2, with 12 bases identical to TRBD2. CDR3 coding DNA: TGTGCCAGCAGCCAGTCTAGCGGGAGGGCCACCGGGGAGCTGTTTTTT. The encoded protein is CASSQSSGRATGELFF.